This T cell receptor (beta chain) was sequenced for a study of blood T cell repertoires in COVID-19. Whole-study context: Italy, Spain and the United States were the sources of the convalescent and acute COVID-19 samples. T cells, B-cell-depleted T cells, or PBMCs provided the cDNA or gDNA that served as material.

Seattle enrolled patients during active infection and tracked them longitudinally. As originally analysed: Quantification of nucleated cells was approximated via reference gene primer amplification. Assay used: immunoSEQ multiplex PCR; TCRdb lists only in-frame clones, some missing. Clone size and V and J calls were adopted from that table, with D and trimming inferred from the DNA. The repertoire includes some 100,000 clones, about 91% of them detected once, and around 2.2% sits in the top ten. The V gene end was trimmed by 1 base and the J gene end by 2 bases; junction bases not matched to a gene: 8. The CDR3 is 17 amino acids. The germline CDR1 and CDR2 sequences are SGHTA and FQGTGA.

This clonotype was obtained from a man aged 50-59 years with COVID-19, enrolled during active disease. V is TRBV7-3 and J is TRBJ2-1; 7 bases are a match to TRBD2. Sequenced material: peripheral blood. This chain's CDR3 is CASSLIPLGTTYNEQFF. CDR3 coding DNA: TGTGCCAGCAGCTTAATCCCGTTAGGGACTACCTACAATGAGCAGTTCTTC. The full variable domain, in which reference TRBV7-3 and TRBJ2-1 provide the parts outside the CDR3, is GAGVSQTPSNKVTEKGKYVELRCDPISGHTALYWYRQSLGQGPEFLIYFQGTGAADDSGLPNDRFFAVRPEGSVSTLKIQRTERGDSAVYLCASSLIPLGTTYNEQFFGPGTRLTVL.